The clone carrying this T cell receptor beta chain was observed a handful of times. These data are taken from a study of T cell responses to AZD1222 COVID-19 vaccine. Profiling relied on immunoSEQ multiplex PCR, and the TCRdb table lists in-frame clones only, not all of them. The data hold under 200,000 clones, with over 85% observed a single time. Germline CDR1 and CDR2: SGHTA and FQGTGA. CDR3 size: 16 residues. The trim removed 5 bases at V and 7 bases at J, leaving 15 bases unmatched. V gene TRBV7-3 combines with J gene TRBJ2-7; 9 bases align to TRBD2. This clonotype was sampled from an adult who received the MenACWY meningococcal vaccine as a control. The sample in question was peripheral blood, obtained 28 days after the second dose of the MenACWY control vaccine. The CDR3 sequence is CASSLEAAGGVGEQYF. In nucleotides, the CDR3 is TGTGCCAGCAGCCTCGAGGCCGCGGGAGGGGTCGGGGAGCAGTACTTC.